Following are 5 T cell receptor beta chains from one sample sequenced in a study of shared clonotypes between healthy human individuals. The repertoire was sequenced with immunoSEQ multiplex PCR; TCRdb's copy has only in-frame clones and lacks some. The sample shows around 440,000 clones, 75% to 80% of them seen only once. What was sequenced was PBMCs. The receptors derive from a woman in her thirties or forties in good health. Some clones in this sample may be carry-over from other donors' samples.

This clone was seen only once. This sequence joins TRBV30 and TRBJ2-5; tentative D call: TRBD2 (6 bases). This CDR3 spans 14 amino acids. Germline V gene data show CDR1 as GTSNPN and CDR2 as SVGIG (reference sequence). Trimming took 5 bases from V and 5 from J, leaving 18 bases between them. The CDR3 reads CAWSDKGRWETQYF. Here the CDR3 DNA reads TGTGCCTGGTCCGACAAGGGGAGGTGGGAGACCCAGTACTTC.

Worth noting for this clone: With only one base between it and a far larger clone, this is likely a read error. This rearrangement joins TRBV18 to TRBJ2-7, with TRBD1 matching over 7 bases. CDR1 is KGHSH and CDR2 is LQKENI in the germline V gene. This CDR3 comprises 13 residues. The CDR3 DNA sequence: TGTGCCAGCTCACAGGGGGCTTCCTGCGAGCAGTACTTC. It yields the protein CASSQGASCEQYF.

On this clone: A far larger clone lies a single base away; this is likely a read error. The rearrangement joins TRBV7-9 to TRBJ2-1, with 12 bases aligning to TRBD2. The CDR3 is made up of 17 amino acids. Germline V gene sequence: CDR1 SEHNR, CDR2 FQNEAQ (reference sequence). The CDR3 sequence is CASNLTSGRPPGGEQFF. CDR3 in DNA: TGTGCCAGCAACTTAACTAGCGGGAGGCCCCCCGGGGGAGAGCAGTTCTTC.

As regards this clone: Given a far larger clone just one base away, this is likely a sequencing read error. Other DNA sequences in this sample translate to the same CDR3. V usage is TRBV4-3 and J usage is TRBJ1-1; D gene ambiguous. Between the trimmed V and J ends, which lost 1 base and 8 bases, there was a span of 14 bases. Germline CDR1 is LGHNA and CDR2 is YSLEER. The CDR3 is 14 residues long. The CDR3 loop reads CASSQASERKEAFF. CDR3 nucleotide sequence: TGCGCCAGCAGCCAAGCCTCTGAGAGAAAAGAAGCTTTCTTT.

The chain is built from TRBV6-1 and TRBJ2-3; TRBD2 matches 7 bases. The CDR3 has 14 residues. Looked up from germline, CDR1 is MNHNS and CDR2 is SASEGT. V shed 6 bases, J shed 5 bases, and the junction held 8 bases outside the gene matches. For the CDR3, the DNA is TGTGCCAGCAGACATGGACTAGTGAGAGATACGCAGTATTTT. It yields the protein CASRHGLVRDTQYF.